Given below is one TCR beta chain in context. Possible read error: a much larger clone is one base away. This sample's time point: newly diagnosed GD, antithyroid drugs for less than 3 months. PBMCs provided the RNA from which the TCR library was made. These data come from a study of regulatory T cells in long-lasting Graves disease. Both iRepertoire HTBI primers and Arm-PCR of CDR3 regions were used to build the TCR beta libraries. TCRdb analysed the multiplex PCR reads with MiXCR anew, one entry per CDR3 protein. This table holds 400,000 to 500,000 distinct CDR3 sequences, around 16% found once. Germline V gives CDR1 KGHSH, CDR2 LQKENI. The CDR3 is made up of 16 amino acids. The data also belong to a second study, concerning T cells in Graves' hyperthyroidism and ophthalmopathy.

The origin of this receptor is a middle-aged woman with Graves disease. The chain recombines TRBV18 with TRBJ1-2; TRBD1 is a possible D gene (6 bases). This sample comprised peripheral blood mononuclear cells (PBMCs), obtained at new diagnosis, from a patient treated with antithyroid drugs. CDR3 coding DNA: TGTACCAGCTCACCACCGTCGACAGGAGATCGCTATGGCTACACCTTC. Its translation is CTSSPPSTGDRYGYTF.